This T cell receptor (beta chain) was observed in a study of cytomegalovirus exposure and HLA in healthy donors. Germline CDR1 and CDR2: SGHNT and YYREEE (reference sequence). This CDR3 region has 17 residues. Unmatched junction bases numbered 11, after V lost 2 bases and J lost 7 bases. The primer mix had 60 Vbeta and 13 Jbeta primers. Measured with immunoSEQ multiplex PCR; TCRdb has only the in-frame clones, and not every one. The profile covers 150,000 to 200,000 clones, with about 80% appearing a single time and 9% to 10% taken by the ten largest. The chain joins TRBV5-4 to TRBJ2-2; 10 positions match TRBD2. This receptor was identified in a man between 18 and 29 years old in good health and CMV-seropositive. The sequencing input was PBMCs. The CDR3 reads CASSFYISGRAHGELFF. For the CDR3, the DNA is TGTGCCAGCAGCTTCTACATCAGCGGGAGGGCCCACGGGGAGCTGTTTTTT.